A single sample is the source of the 9 T cell receptor beta chains below, sequenced in a study of identical twins. One entry per CDR3 protein results from TCRdb running MiXCR on the 5' RACE reads. Counted here are 1,800,000 or so distinct CDR3 sequences, more than 30% occurring once; the ten biggest clones make up 0.27%. Sequenced sample: cord blood. The receptors were sampled from a newborn girl in good health.

A few counts support this clonotype. The chain couples TRBV27 to TRBJ2-5; a possible D gene is TRBD1 (6 bases). V shed 0 bases and J shed 5 bases, with 16 bases lying between them. Germline V gives CDR1 MNHEY, CDR2 SMNVEV (reference sequence). The CDR3 is 16 residues long. The CDR3 reads CASSLSTRGLWETQYF. The CDR3, as DNA: TGTGCCAGCAGTTTATCGACCAGGGGATTATGGGAGACCCAGTACTTC.

CDR3 nucleotides: TGTGCCAGCAGTCCCCTAGGAGGGTCCTACAATGAGCAGTTCTTC. This encodes CASSPLGGSYNEQFF. The chain has TRBV27 and TRBJ2-1; a possible D gene is TRBD2 (6 bases). Germline CDR1 reads MNHEY; CDR2 reads SMNVEV (reference sequence). The germline V and J ends were trimmed by 5 bases and 1 base, with 12 bases remaining between them. The CDR3 has 15 residues.

This clonotype appeared a few times. This chain uses TRBV27 with TRBJ2-7; 7 nucleotides align to TRBD2. Losses at the gene ends were 0 bases for V and 5 bases for J; bases not matched to a gene: 4. The CDR3 consists of 14 residues. Per the germline V gene, CDR1 is MNHEY and CDR2 is SMNVEV (reference sequence). CDR3 bases: TGTGCCAGCAGTTTATCGTACCGGGAGGACGAGCAGTACTTC. Translation: CASSLSYREDEQYF.

The chain couples TRBV14 to TRBJ2-7; no clear D gene. The CDR3 totals 13 residues. CDR1 SGHDN and CDR2 FVKESK come from the germline V gene. Trimming took 5 bases from V and 12 from J, leaving 20 bases between them. Here the CDR3 DNA reads TGTGCCAGCAGCGGCGCCTTGGAAGGCATTCGGTACTTC. It translates to CASSGALEGIRYF.

V is TRBV3-1 and J is TRBJ2-1; 11 bases fit TRBD2. The CDR3 spans 15 residues. The V segment lost 5 bases and the J segment 7 bases; nucleotides outside the gene matches: 7. Germline V gives CDR1 LGHDT, CDR2 YNNKEL (reference sequence). CDR3: CASSAGGLAENEQFF. The CDR3 DNA reads TGTGCCAGCAGCGCCGGGGGACTAGCGGAGAATGAGCAGTTCTTC.

A few counts support this clonotype. V is TRBV6-2 or TRBV6-3 and J is TRBJ2-3, with D possibly matching TRBD2 (7 bases). The CDR3 totals 15 residues. V lost 6 bases, J lost 4 bases, and 17 bases lay in between. The V gene's germline CDR1 is MNHEY and CDR2 SVGEGT. CDR3 sequence: CASRKTGGPADTQYF. The CDR3, as DNA: TGTGCCAGCAGAAAAACCGGGGGGCCCGCAGATACGCAGTATTTT.

A single count supports this clonotype. An end of the junction differs from the germline gene, which may be a read error. The chain combines TRBV6-2 or TRBV6-3 with TRBJ2-4; 7 bases fit TRBD2. From germline, CDR1 is MNHEY and CDR2 SVGEGT. The CDR3 contains 13 residues. CDR3 nucleotide sequence: TGTGTCAGCAACGAGCGGGGACAAAACATTCAGTACTTC. The encoded protein is CVSNERGQNIQYF.

The rearrangement joins TRBV4-1 to TRBJ2-7, with 8 bases identical to TRBD2. Trimming took 2 bases from V and 4 from J; bases not matched to a gene: 19. The CDR3 is 19 residues long. Germline CDR1 MGHRA, CDR2 YSYEKL. Here the CDR3 reads CASSQFPPLKRGPLYEQYF. For the CDR3, the DNA is TGCGCCAGCAGCCAATTTCCCCCACTTAAGCGGGGGCCCCTATACGAGCAGTACTTC.

This clonotype has just a few counts. CDR3 residues: CSASQGSGPYEQYF. CDR3 in DNA: TGCAGTGCTAGTCAGGGTAGCGGGCCCTACGAGCAGTACTTC. This rearrangement joins TRBV20-1 to TRBJ2-7; TRBD2 aligns across 7 bases. CDR1 DFQATT and CDR2 SNEGSKA come from the germline V gene (reference sequence). The CDR3 loop spans 14 amino acids. Trimming removed 3 bases from V and 2 bases from J; junction bases left unmatched: 7.